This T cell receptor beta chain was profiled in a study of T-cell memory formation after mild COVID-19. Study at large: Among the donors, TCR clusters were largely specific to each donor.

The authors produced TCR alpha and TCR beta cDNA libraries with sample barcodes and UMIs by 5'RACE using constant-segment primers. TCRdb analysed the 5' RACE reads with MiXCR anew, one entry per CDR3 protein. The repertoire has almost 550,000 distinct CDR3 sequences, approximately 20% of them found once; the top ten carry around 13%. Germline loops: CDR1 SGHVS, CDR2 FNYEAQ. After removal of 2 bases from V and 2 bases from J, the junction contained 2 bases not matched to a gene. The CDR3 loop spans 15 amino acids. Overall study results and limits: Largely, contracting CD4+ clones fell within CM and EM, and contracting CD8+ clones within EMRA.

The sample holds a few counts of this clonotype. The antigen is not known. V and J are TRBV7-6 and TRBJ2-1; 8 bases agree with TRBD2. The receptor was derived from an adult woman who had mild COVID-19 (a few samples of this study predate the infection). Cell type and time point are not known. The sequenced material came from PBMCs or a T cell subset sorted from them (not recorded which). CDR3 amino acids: CASSLFSGTYNEQFF. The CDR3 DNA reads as TGTGCCAGCAGCTTATTTAGCGGGACCTACAATGAGCAGTTCTTC.